Presented here are 29 T cell receptor beta chains from one specimen sequenced in a study of blood T cells in healthy people across ages. A sample-barcoded 5' primer and a J-beta primer mix were used in a second PCR of roughly 7 to 12 cycles. MiXCR, run by TCRdb on the 5' RACE reads, gives a single entry per CDR3 protein. The profile shows 950,000 to 1,200,000 distinct CDR3 sequences, roughly two fifths of them singletons. What was sequenced was blood. All receptors come from a man aged 18 to 30 in good health.

V gene TRBV12-5 combines with J gene TRBJ2-5; the match to TRBD2 covers 9 bases. V shed 2 bases and J 11 bases; nucleotides not matched to a gene: 15. CDR1 and CDR2 from the germline V gene are LGHNT and FRNRAP. There are 16 residues in the CDR3. As DNA, the CDR3 is TGTGCTAGTGGTTTGAATCCCGGTTGGACTAGCGCTAGTCAGTACTTC. Residues: CASGLNPGWTSASQYF. The entire variable domain, with the rest obtained from reference TRBV12-5 and TRBJ2-5, is as follows: DARVTQTPRHKVTEMGQEVTMRCQPILGHNTVFWYRQTMMQGLELLAYFRNRAPLDDSGMPKDRFSAEMPDATLATLKIQPSEPRDSAVYFCASGLNPGWTSASQYFGPGTRLLVL.

V gene TRBV27 combines with J gene TRBJ2-2; a weak D match, TRBD1 (6 bases). V lost 7 bases, J lost 1 base, and 7 bases lay in between. CDR1 and CDR2 (germline): MNHEY, SMNVEV (reference sequence). The length of the CDR3 is 13 residues. The CDR3 region is CASKGQNTGELFF. In DNA, the CDR3 is TGTGCCAGCAAGGGACAGAACACCGGGGAGCTGTTTTTT.

The CDR3 sequence: CASSLVGDKAFF. The CDR3 DNA follows: TGTGCCAGCAGCTTAGTCGGGGATAAAGCTTTCTTT. The chain couples TRBV7-9 to TRBJ1-1; no firm D call. The CDR3 consists of 12 residues. V shed 1 base and J shed 9 bases, with 9 bases lying between them. Germline CDR1 is SEHNR and CDR2 is FQNEAQ (reference sequence).

This clonotype was seen ten or more times. This sequence joins TRBV29-1 and TRBJ1-2; D gene unclear. CDR1 SQVTM and CDR2 ANQGSEA come from the germline V gene. V gave up 3 bases and J gave up 6 bases, with 14 bases separating them. There are 13 residues in the CDR3. The CDR3 nucleotides read TGCAGCGTTGAGAGAGGAACGGTGGATGGCTACACCTTC. Amino acid sequence: CSVERGTVDGYTF.

This chain links TRBV11-2 with TRBJ1-4; D gene unclear. V shed 5 bases and J shed 1 base, with 8 bases lying between them. Germline loops: CDR1 SGHAT, CDR2 FQNNGV. The CDR3 is 14 amino acids. CDR3 amino acids: CASSHGRTNEKLFF. In DNA, the CDR3 is TGTGCCAGCAGCCACGGTCGAACTAATGAAAAACTGTTTTTT.

This clonotype has only a few counts. The chain is built from TRBV5-1 and TRBJ2-3; D unclear. The ends were cut back, 7 bases at V and 5 bases at J, with 20 bases in the middle. There are 15 residues in the CDR3. Germline CDR1 is SGHRS and CDR2 is YFSETQ. The chain's CDR3 is CASHGPAGNEDTQYF. The CDR3 region has the DNA TGCGCCAGCCATGGTCCGGCCGGTAATGAAGATACGCAGTATTTT.

V gene TRBV7-2 combines with J gene TRBJ1-2; D may be TRBD1 (5 bases). The CDR3 contains 15 residues. Trimming took 2 bases from V and 5 from J, leaving 15 bases between them. From germline, CDR1 is SGHTA and CDR2 FQGNSA. DNA for the CDR3: TGTACCAGCAGCTTATTTGGCCCAGGGACTTATGGCTACACCTTC. Protein sequence: CTSSLFGPGTYGYTF.

This clonotype came up a few times. The rearrangement links TRBV2 to TRBJ1-2; D is undetermined. The ends were cut back, 0 bases at V and 3 bases at J, with 14 bases in the middle. Germline CDR1 SNHLY, CDR2 FYNNEI. The CDR3 is 16 amino acids. CDR3 sequence reads: CASSEAMSFVDYGYTF. DNA of the CDR3: TGTGCCAGCAGTGAAGCGATGAGTTTTGTTGACTATGGCTACACCTTC.

This clonotype was counted only a few times. The J gene is TRBJ2-2, the V gene TRBV4-2; D gene ambiguous. V lost 3 bases and J 1 base, leaving 3 bases between the germline ends. CDR1 LGHNA and CDR2 YNFKEQ come from the germline V gene. This CDR3 has 13 amino acids. CDR3 sequence: CASSHGNTGELFF. CDR3 bases: TGTGCCAGCAGCCATGGGAACACCGGGGAGCTGTTTTTT.

This clonotype showed up just a few times. This sequence joins TRBV15 and TRBJ2-7; D unresolved. Trimming cost V 3 bases and J 7 bases, with 13 bases left between them. Germline V gene data show CDR1 as LNHNV and CDR2 as YYDKDF (reference sequence). The CDR3 loop spans 13 amino acids. Written as DNA, the CDR3 is TGTGCCACCAGCAGTCGGGCCTACAATGAGCAGTACTTC. Protein: CATSSRAYNEQYF.

A word on this clonotype: A single base separates this from a much larger clone, so it may be a read error. This chain uses TRBV20-1 with TRBJ2-3; 7 bases are shared with TRBD2. Germline V gene lookup returns CDR1 DFQATT and CDR2 SNEGSKA (reference sequence). The CDR3 runs to 15 residues. Unmatched junction bases numbered 13, after V lost 6 bases and J lost 4 bases. In nucleotides, the CDR3 is TGCAGTGCGCGGGACTACAGCTCGGGTTCAGATACGCAGTATTTT. This sequence encodes CSARDYSSGSDTQYF.

This chain links TRBV28 with TRBJ2-5; the D gene is possibly TRBD2 (7 bases). TRBJ2-7 matches the DNA end more closely, so the J call is doubtful. CDR3 length equals 18 residues. Germline V gene lookup returns CDR1 MDHEN and CDR2 SYDVKM. The CDR3 loop reads CASSPSGGIPGTLVEQYF. DNA of the CDR3: TGTGCCAGCAGTCCTTCGGGGGGAATACCCGGGACATTAGTCGAGCAGTACTTC.

This clonotype occurred once. The gene calls are TRBV10-3 and TRBJ1-4, with 9 bases aligning to TRBD1. The CDR3 is 16 amino acids. Germline-derived CDR1 and CDR2 are ENHRY and SYGVKD. V lost 2 bases and J lost 8; bases outside the gene matches: 9. The CDR3 region has the DNA TGTGCCATCAGTGAGCTCCCGGGACAGGGCAACGAAAAACTGTTTTTT. Its translation is CAISELPGQGNEKLFF.

The genes are TRBV4-3 and TRBJ2-5; unclear D gene. The CDR3 has 15 amino acids. Between the trimmed V and J ends, which lost 0 bases and 2 bases, there was a span of 10 bases. The germline V gene encodes CDR1 LGHNA and CDR2 YSLEER. CDR3 DNA: TGCGCCAGCAGCCAAGATTGGGCAGCTCAAGAGACCCAGTACTTC. It encodes CASSQDWAAQETQYF.

The table lists this clonotype with a few counts. J is TRBJ2-4 and V is TRBV7-2, with D possibly being TRBD2 (6 bases). Trimming shortened V by 5 bases and J by 5 bases, and 22 bases separated the two germline ends. Germline assignment: CDR1 SGHTA and CDR2 FQGNSA. The CDR3 runs to 17 residues. CDR3 nucleotide sequence: TGTGCCAGCAGCCTTAGGGGAGGCGGGGTTATACAAAACATTCAGTACTTC. Translating it yields CASSLRGGGVIQNIQYF.

This chain links TRBV4-1 with TRBJ2-5; TRBD2 matches 9 bases. The CDR3 extends over 16 amino acids. Germline CDR1 MGHRA, CDR2 YSYEKL. J gave up 11 bases and V 0 bases, and 13 bases lay outside the gene matches. The CDR3 spells CASSQDGGGARGEQYF. CDR3 DNA: TGCGCCAGCAGCCAAGACGGCGGGGGGGCTAGAGGTGAGCAGTACTTC.

The chain carries TRBV19 and TRBJ1-1; D is unresolved. V was trimmed by 7 bases and J by 3 bases, leaving 15 bases between them. This CDR3 has 14 amino acids. Germline loops: CDR1 LNHDA, CDR2 SQIVND (reference sequence). The CDR3 region is CASNQANGYTEAFF. The DNA for the CDR3 is TGTGCCAGTAATCAGGCTAACGGCTACACTGAAGCTTTCTTT.

The V gene is TRBV20-1, the J gene TRBJ2-2, with D hard to call. Trimming removed 6 bases from V and 2 bases from J, with 13 bases in between. In germline, CDR1 is DFQATT, CDR2 SNEGSKA (reference sequence). This CDR3 has 14 amino acids. CDR3 region: CSAAPEANTGELFF. CDR3 bases: TGCAGTGCCGCGCCGGAAGCAAACACCGGGGAGCTGTTTTTT.

This clonotype was observed at least ten times. The V gene is TRBV7-6, the J gene TRBJ2-1; 7 bases match TRBD1. Losses at the gene ends were 4 bases for V and 0 bases for J; bases not matched to a gene: 3. Germline V CDR1 and CDR2: SGHVS, FNYEAQ. The CDR3 has 15 residues. As DNA, the CDR3 is TGTGCCAGCAGCTCACAGGGGAACTCCTACAATGAGCAGTTCTTC. It encodes CASSSQGNSYNEQFF.

This clonotype was counted a few times. CDR3 in DNA: TGCGCCAGCAGCTTGGCCCCCGCCACTGAAGCTTTCTTT. Translation gives CASSLAPATEAFF. The rearrangement uses TRBV5-1 and TRBJ1-1; no firm D call. The CDR3 spans 13 residues. Germline loops: CDR1 SGHRS, CDR2 YFSETQ. Trimming left V 0 bases short and J 4 bases short, with 7 bases between.

There are a few counts of this clonotype. The genes are TRBV20-1 and TRBJ2-3, with 12 bases that match TRBD2. CDR1 and CDR2 from the germline V gene are DFQATT and SNEGSKA (reference sequence). J gave up 4 bases and V 6 bases, and 14 bases lay outside the gene matches. The CDR3 consists of 17 residues. The CDR3 DNA follows: TGCAGTGCCCTAGGGTCTAGCGGGGGGGATGTCCCAGATACGCAGTATTTT. It translates to CSALGSSGGDVPDTQYF.

This rearrangement joins TRBV28 to TRBJ1-5; possible D gene TRBD1, 5 bases. This CDR3 has 14 amino acids. Per germline, CDR1 MDHEN and CDR2 SYDVKM. The germline V and J ends were trimmed by 7 bases and 4 bases, with 14 bases remaining between them. The CDR3 protein is CASNDKGMNQPQHF. CDR3 in DNA: TGTGCCAGCAACGATAAGGGGATGAATCAGCCCCAGCATTTT.

DNA of the CDR3: TGCGCCAGCAGCCAAGATCTCGTACCCAGGCCCTATGGCTACACCTTC. Protein: CASSQDLVPRPYGYTF. The chain has TRBV4-3 and TRBJ1-2, with D unresolved. The CDR3 extends over 16 amino acids. Germline V gene lookup returns CDR1 LGHNA and CDR2 YSLEER. Trimming pared 0 bases from V and 4 bases from J, leaving 15 bases between.

The gene calls are TRBV11-2 and TRBJ1-1; D gene unclear. The V end was cut by 3 bases, the J end by 3 bases, with 11 bases between. Germline CDR1 SGHAT, CDR2 FQNNGV. CDR3 length equals 14 residues. The CDR3 DNA reads as TGTGCCAGCAGCTTGAATGGTTTCGACACTGAAGCTTTCTTT. Its translation: CASSLNGFDTEAFF.

With respect to this clonotype: A junction end diverges from the germline sequence, so it may reflect a read error. The gene calls are TRBV4-2 and TRBJ2-1; no clear D. The CDR3 contains 14 residues. From germline, CDR1 is LGHNA and CDR2 YNFKEQ. Here the CDR3 reads CACSQDRVGVGQFF. In DNA form, the CDR3 reads TGTGCCTGCAGCCAAGATAGGGTCGGAGTAGGGCAGTTCTTC.

This clonotype was counted a few times. As DNA, the CDR3 is TGTGCCAGCAGCACAACTGGACTTCGAGACAATGAGCAGTTCTTC. Its protein product is CASSTTGLRDNEQFF. This chain joins TRBV5-5 and TRBJ2-1; D might be TRBD2 (5 bases). The germline V and J ends were trimmed by 4 bases and 5 bases, with 16 bases remaining between them. This CDR3 has 15 amino acids. CDR1 SGHKS and CDR2 YYEKEE come from the germline V gene (reference sequence).

This chain links TRBV9 with TRBJ2-1, with unresolved D. The CDR3 sequence is 17 residues long. V gave up 4 bases and J gave up 2 bases, with 19 bases separating them. Per germline, CDR1 SGDLS and CDR2 YYNGEE. In DNA form, the CDR3 reads TGTGCCAGCAGCTCCCTAGGAACTATCAGGCCCTACAATGAGCAGTTCTTC. Protein sequence: CASSSLGTIRPYNEQFF.

The CDR3 DNA sequence: TGCAGTGCGAAGAGGGCGGGGGCCTTCCAAGAGACCCAGTACTTC. This gives the protein CSAKRAGAFQETQYF. The chain combines TRBV20-1 with TRBJ2-5; TRBD2 is a possible D gene (7 bases). Germline V CDR1 and CDR2: DFQATT, SNEGSKA (reference sequence). V was clipped by 6 bases and J by 1 base, with 18 bases between them. The CDR3 runs 15 residues.

The V and J genes are TRBV6-2 or TRBV6-3 and TRBJ2-7; D gene uncertain. This CDR3 is 13 amino acids long. Germline V gives CDR1 MNHEY, CDR2 SVGEGT. The V end lost 6 bases, the J end lost 6 bases, and 15 bases lay between the germline ends. The CDR3, as DNA: TGTGCCAGCAGCATCCCCCTCGGGCTCGAGCAGTACTTC. It specifies CASSIPLGLEQYF.